These 11 T cell receptor beta chains came from one sample sequenced in a study of blood T cell repertoires in COVID-19. Data came from immunoSEQ multiplex PCR; TCRdb stores just in-frame clones and leaves some out. This sample has 93,000 or so clones, with around 92% found just once. Sequenced input: peripheral blood. These receptor sequences come from a woman aged 60-70 years with acute or convalescent COVID-19.

This CDR3 is CASHGETGNTIYF. CDR3 sequence (DNA): TGTGCCAGCCACGGAGAGACTGGAAACACCATATATTTT. V and J are TRBV19 and TRBJ1-3, with D hard to call. Looked up from germline, CDR1 is LNHDA and CDR2 is SQIVND (reference sequence). This CDR3 has 13 residues. Trimming removed 9 bases at V and 2 bases at J, with 11 bases between.

The J gene is TRBJ1-5, the V gene TRBV2; the D is unclear. Trimming shortened V by 2 bases and J by 1 base, and 12 bases separated the two germline ends. The germline CDR1 and CDR2 sequences are SNHLY and FYNNEI. This CDR3 is built from 16 residues. The CDR3 DNA reads TGTGCCAGCAGTGAAAACCCAGGTATGAGCAATCAGCCCCAGCATTTT. Translation: CASSENPGMSNQPQHF. The full variable domain, with the rest looked up from reference TRBV2 and TRBJ1-5, is EPEVTQTPSHQVTQMGQEVILRCVPISNHLYFYWYRQILGQKVEFLVSFYNNEISEKSEIFDDQFSVERPDGSNFTLKIRSTKLEDSAMYFCASSENPGMSNQPQHFGDGTRLSIL.

The sample holds one count of this clone. CDR3 residues: CASSSKETQYF. The CDR3 region has the DNA TGTGCCAGCAGTTCCAAAGAGACCCAGTACTTC. V is TRBV6-6 and J is TRBJ2-5, with unresolved D. CDR3 length equals 11 residues. Trimming took 4 bases from V and 3 from J, leaving 3 bases between them. The germline V gene encodes CDR1 MNHNY and CDR2 SVGAGI (reference sequence).

The chain recombines TRBV5-6 with TRBJ2-1; the D gene is possibly TRBD1 (5 bases). V dropped 3 bases and J dropped 4 bases, with 14 bases sitting between them. Germline values: CDR1 SGHDT, CDR2 YYEEEE. The CDR3 is made up of 15 amino acids. CDR3 residues: CASSSVGQPYNEQFF. CDR3 DNA: TGTGCCAGCAGCTCGGTAGGACAACCATACAATGAGCAGTTCTTC.

The rearrangement joins TRBV19 to TRBJ1-1; D call uncertain. The V gene lost 8 bases and the J gene lost 2 bases, with 18 bases spanning the gap. This CDR3 contains 15 residues. Germline CDR1 and CDR2: LNHDA and SQIVND (reference sequence). CDR3 sequence (DNA): TGTGCCAGTCGACTCCATCCGGAGTCCAACACTGAAGCTTTCTTT. As protein: CASRLHPESNTEAFF.

The chain employs TRBV11-1 and TRBJ1-1; weak D call: TRBD1 (5 bases). The CDR3 runs to 14 residues. Per the germline V gene, CDR1 is SGHAT and CDR2 is FQDESV (reference sequence). Trimming left V 4 bases short and J 8 bases short, with 17 bases between. CDR3 sequence reads: CASSSWFEGREAFF. The CDR3 coding sequence is TGTGCCAGCAGCTCCTGGTTTGAGGGGAGGGAAGCTTTCTTT.

The CDR3 DNA is TGTGCCAGCAGCGGACAGGGGAACTATGGCTACACCTTC. The encoded protein is CASSGQGNYGYTF. The chain carries TRBV6-6 and TRBJ1-2; 9 nucleotides align to TRBD1. This CDR3 contains 13 residues. V lost 6 bases, J lost 2 bases, and 1 base stayed unmatched. Germline V gene data show CDR1 as MNHNY and CDR2 as SVGAGI (reference sequence).

The J gene is TRBJ2-3, the V gene TRBV7-2, with 10 bases identical to TRBD2. From germline, CDR1 is SGHTA and CDR2 FQGNSA. This CDR3 is 16 amino acids long. Trimming removed 6 bases from V and 2 bases from J; junction bases left unmatched: 8. The CDR3 here is CASRGGLAPPTDTQYF. The CDR3 nucleotides are TGTGCCAGCAGAGGGGGACTAGCGCCACCCACAGATACGCAGTATTTT.

This clone was counted only a few times. The chain combines TRBV11-3 with TRBJ1-1; 7 nucleotides align to TRBD1. V gave up 9 bases and J gave up 6 bases; unmatched junction bases: 10. The CDR3 loop spans 13 amino acids. Germline CDR1 SGHNT, CDR2 YENEEA. CDR3 in DNA: TGTGCCAGTAGTGCAGGGGGTAGCTCTGAAGCTTTCTTT. Protein: CASSAGGSSEAFF.

This chain joins TRBV12-3 or TRBV12-4 and TRBJ1-2; 9 bases are shared with TRBD1. V gave up 5 bases and J gave up 8 bases; unmatched junction bases: 6. The CDR3 is 13 residues long. CDR3 DNA sequence: TGTGCCAGCAGTCCGGACAGGGGTAGAGGCTACACCTTC. Its translation is CASSPDRGRGYTF.

The rearrangement joins TRBV18 to TRBJ2-3; no reliable D call. Trimming stripped 3 bases from V and 3 bases from J, with 7 bases between. Germline V gene sequence: CDR1 KGHSH, CDR2 LQKENI. The CDR3 is made up of 13 amino acids. The CDR3, as DNA: TGTGCCAGCTCACCCCCCTCGACAGATACGCAGTATTTT. It codes for CASSPPSTDTQYF.